These 16 T cell receptor beta chains originate from one sample sequenced in a study of cytomegalovirus exposure and HLA in healthy donors. Amplification used 60 Vbeta primers and 13 Jbeta primers. TCRdb's table, derived via immunoSEQ multiplex PCR, lists solely in-frame clones and lacks some. The sample records 150,000 to 200,000 clones, roughly 87% being singletons. The sample was PBMCs. Receptors were obtained from a girl under 18 in good health and CMV-seropositive.

V and J are TRBV5-7 and TRBJ2-5, with 11 bases aligning to TRBD1. TRBV5-7 is known as an ORF, though its function is uncertain. The CDR3 is 15 amino acids. V lost 4 bases to trimming and J lost 5 bases; unmatched junction nucleotides: 7. The CDR3 DNA reads TGTGCCAGCAGCAGGAGGACAGGGGGCTGTGAGACCCAGTACTTC. Its translation: CASSRRTGGCETQYF.

V is TRBV29-1 and J is TRBJ2-7, with a tentative D call TRBD2 (5 bases). This CDR3 comprises 12 residues. Trimming left V 4 bases short and J 2 bases short, with 9 bases between. The germline gives CDR1 SQVTM, CDR2 ANQGSEA. The CDR3 nucleotides are TGCAGCGTTGTAGAGGGCCCCTACGAGCAGTACTTC. Translated: CSVVEGPYEQYF.

The chain recombines TRBV2 with TRBJ2-3; D perhaps matches TRBD2 (5 bases). CDR1 and CDR2 from the germline V gene are SNHLY and FYNNEI. The CDR3 is 13 residues long. V was cut by 3 bases and J by 3 bases, with 7 bases left in between. The CDR3 DNA follows: TGTGCCAGCAGTGAGGGAGTAACAGATACGCAGTATTTT. Translation gives CASSEGVTDTQYF.

The rearrangement uses TRBV19 and TRBJ2-5; 11 bases align to TRBD2. CDR3 length equals 16 residues. The germline CDR1 and CDR2 sequences are LNHDA and SQIVND (reference sequence). Trimming cost V 3 bases and J 4 bases; bases outside gene matches: 7. The CDR3 is CASSIQTSGESETQYF. Here the CDR3 DNA reads TGTGCCAGTAGTATCCAGACTAGCGGGGAGTCAGAGACCCAGTACTTC.

This clone has only a few counts. The gene calls are TRBV19 and TRBJ1-5; D gene unclear. The V gene lost 8 bases and the J gene lost 2 bases, with 13 bases spanning the gap. CDR1 LNHDA and CDR2 SQIVND come from the germline V gene (reference sequence). The CDR3 totals 14 residues. CDR3 loop: CASLIMTRNQPQHF. CDR3 sequence (DNA): TGTGCCAGTCTCATAATGACTCGCAATCAGCCCCAGCATTTT. The full variable domain, its missing parts supplied by reference TRBV19 and TRBJ1-5, is DGGITQSPKYLFRKEGQNVTLSCEQNLNHDAMYWYRQDPGQGLRLIYYSQIVNDFQKGDIAEGYSVSREKKESFPLTVTSAQKNPTAFYLCASLIMTRNQPQHFGDGTRLSIL.

This clone was found once. J is TRBJ2-3 and V is TRBV28; no firm D call. The CDR3 spans 14 residues. The germline gives CDR1 MDHEN, CDR2 SYDVKM. Trimming left V 6 bases short and J 7 bases short, with 17 bases between. Written as DNA, the CDR3 is TGTGCCAGCAGGCCCGGGTCCTCTTGGTATACGCAGTATTTT. Its translation: CASRPGSSWYTQYF.

The chain is built from TRBV19 and TRBJ2-5; TRBD1 aligns across 9 bases. The trim removed 1 base at V and 2 bases at J, leaving 2 bases unmatched. The CDR3 has 15 residues. The germline V gene encodes CDR1 LNHDA and CDR2 SQIVND (reference sequence). The CDR3 sequence: CASSIGTGVQETQYF. CDR3 in DNA: TGTGCCAGTAGTATAGGGACAGGGGTGCAAGAGACCCAGTACTTC.

This clone appeared once. The gene calls are TRBV29-1 and TRBJ1-1; 10 positions agree with TRBD1. The CDR3 extends over 12 amino acids. Trimming at V came to 7 bases and at J to 6 bases, leaving 5 bases not matched to a gene. The germline CDR1 and CDR2 sequences are SQVTM and ANQGSEA. This CDR3 reads CSGDRGAAEAFF. The CDR3 coding sequence is TGCAGCGGGGACAGGGGCGCGGCTGAAGCTTTCTTT.

The chain has TRBV4-1 and TRBJ1-2; D perhaps matches TRBD1 (6 bases). Germline CDR1 and CDR2: MGHRA and YSYEKL. The CDR3 totals 14 residues. V was shortened by 1 base and J by 8 bases, with 14 bases between the two germline ends. The CDR3 is CASSQGNRARGYTF. The CDR3 coding sequence is TGCGCCAGCAGCCAAGGGAACAGGGCTCGGGGCTACACCTTC.

The J gene is TRBJ1-2, the V gene TRBV28; the D gene is possibly TRBD1 (5 bases). The germline CDR1 and CDR2 sequences are MDHEN and SYDVKM. V lost 6 bases and J lost 4, with 18 bases in between. This CDR3 comprises 15 residues. CDR3 region: CASRFDLTGVYGYTF. CDR3 DNA: TGTGCCAGCAGATTCGATCTTACAGGAGTCTATGGCTACACCTTC.

This clone was observed a single time. The chain combines TRBV30 with TRBJ1-5, with no clear D. The CDR3 extends over 12 amino acids. V lost 2 bases, J lost 7 bases, and 9 bases lay in between. Germline CDR1 and CDR2: GTSNPN and SVGIG (reference sequence). In DNA form, the CDR3 reads TGTGCCTGGAGTTGGGGAGGGCAGCCCCAGCATTTT. Translated: CAWSWGGQPQHF.

This clone was seen only once. The chain links TRBV28 to TRBJ2-7; possibly TRBD1 for D (5 bases). The germline V and J ends were trimmed by 6 bases and 0 bases, with 15 bases remaining between them. Germline assignment: CDR1 MDHEN and CDR2 SYDVKM. The length of the CDR3 is 15 residues. CDR3 in amino acids: CASRPRQRSSYEQYF. DNA for the CDR3: TGTGCCAGCAGACCGAGACAGAGAAGCTCCTACGAGCAGTACTTC.

This chain connects TRBV19 to TRBJ1-1; no reliable D call. With 3 bases removed from V and 5 bases from J, the gap between germline ends came to 10 bases. CDR3 size: 13 residues. CDR1 and CDR2 (germline): LNHDA, SQIVND (reference sequence). CDR3 in amino acids: CASSIGPGTEAFF. The CDR3 DNA reads as TGTGCCAGTAGTATTGGCCCGGGTACTGAAGCTTTCTTT.

The chain joins TRBV7-4 to TRBJ1-2; D may be TRBD1 (5 bases). This CDR3 comprises 16 residues. Trimming cost V 2 bases and J 5 bases, with 18 bases left between them. Germline CDR1 and CDR2: SGHVT and SQSDAQ. This chain's CDR3 is CASSLPRRQGGYGYTF. The DNA for the CDR3 is TGTGCCAGCAGCTTACCCAGGCGGCAGGGTGGGTATGGCTACACCTTC.

The chain has TRBV5-1 and TRBJ2-3; 8 nucleotides align to TRBD2. CDR3 length: 16 residues. The V gene end was trimmed by 4 bases and the J gene end by 5 bases; junction bases not matched to a gene: 12. Germline V gene data show CDR1 as SGHRS and CDR2 as YFSETQ. The CDR3 nucleotides are TGCGCCAGCAGCCGAGGTGGCCGGGAGGGACGAGATACGCAGTATTTT. Its protein is CASSRGGREGRDTQYF.

This sequence joins TRBV5-6 and TRBJ2-3, with 10 bases that match TRBD1. There are 17 residues in the CDR3. The germline V gene has CDR1 SGHDT and CDR2 YYEEEE. V lost 0 bases and J lost 0; bases outside the gene matches: 4. In DNA form, the CDR3 reads TGTGCCAGCAGCTTGGATCGGACAGGGGGTAGCACAGATACGCAGTATTTT. The encoded protein is CASSLDRTGGSTDTQYF.